What follows is one T cell receptor (beta chain) and its context. This sample is part of a study of blood T cell repertoires in COVID-19. About the study: Italy, Spain and the United States were the sources of the convalescent and acute COVID-19 samples.

Sequencing used immunoSEQ multiplex PCR; TCRdb keeps in-frame clones, though not all of them. The sample includes about 270,000 clones, roughly 84% of them seen just once. This CDR3 has 15 amino acids. The germline V gene encodes CDR1 SGHTA and CDR2 FQGNSA. V dropped 4 bases and J dropped 7; count of bases not matched to a gene: 9. V is TRBV7-2 and J is TRBJ2-5; TRBD2 agrees at 10 bases. Specimen: peripheral blood. This clonotype was sampled from a woman between 18 and 29 years old with acute or convalescent COVID-19. The CDR3, as DNA: TGTGCCAGCAGCTCCCCTAGCGGGAGAGAGTCGACCCAGTACTTC. Protein product: CASSSPSGRESTQYF.